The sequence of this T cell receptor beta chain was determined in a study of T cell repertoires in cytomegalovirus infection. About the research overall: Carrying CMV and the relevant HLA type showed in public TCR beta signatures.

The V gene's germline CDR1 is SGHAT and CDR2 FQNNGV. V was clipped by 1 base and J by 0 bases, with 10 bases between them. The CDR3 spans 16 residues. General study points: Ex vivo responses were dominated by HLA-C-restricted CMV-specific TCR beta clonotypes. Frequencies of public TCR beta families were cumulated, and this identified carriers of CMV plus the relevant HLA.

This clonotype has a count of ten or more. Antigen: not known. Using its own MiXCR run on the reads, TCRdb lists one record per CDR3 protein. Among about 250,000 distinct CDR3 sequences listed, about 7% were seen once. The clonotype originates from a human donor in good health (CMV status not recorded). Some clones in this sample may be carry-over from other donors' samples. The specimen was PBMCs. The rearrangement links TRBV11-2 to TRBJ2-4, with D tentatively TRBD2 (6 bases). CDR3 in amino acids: CASSLGGTKAKNIQYF. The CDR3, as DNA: TGTGCCAGCAGCTTAGGCGGGACCAAAGCCAAAAACATTCAGTACTTC.